The clone carrying this T cell receptor beta chain was counted only a few times. Its antigen is undetermined. The entry originates in a study of T-cell memory formation after mild COVID-19. Looking at the study overall: Among the donors, TCR clusters were largely specific to each donor. Study conclusions and caveats: In pre-infection memory, a portion of responding clones appeared, which suggested that cross-reactive memory joined. Researchers report contracting CD4+ clones mostly in CM and EM, with CD8+ clones in EMRA. Clones that got smaller from day 15 to 85 had even CD4/CD8, while clones growing later tipped toward CD4+.

This CDR3 spans 14 amino acids. The V gene lost 5 bases and the J gene lost 4 bases, with 13 bases spanning the gap. In germline, CDR1 is MDHEN, CDR2 SYDVKM. TCRdb reprocessed the 5' RACE reads via MiXCR and lists one record per CDR3 protein. The profile covers 400,000 to 500,000 distinct CDR3 sequences, with 20% appearing a single time and 8.4% taken by the ten largest. The sequence was obtained from an adult woman who had mild COVID-19 (a few samples of this study predate the infection). Cell type and time point are not known. What was sequenced was PBMCs or a T cell subset sorted from them (not recorded which). V and J are TRBV28 and TRBJ2-3; the D call may be TRBD1 or TRBD2 (5 bases each). The CDR3 protein is CASSDGDPPDTQYF. The CDR3 region has the DNA TGTGCCAGCAGTGATGGGGACCCTCCAGATACGCAGTATTTT.